Below, 27 T cell receptor beta chains from the same sample are listed, as sequenced in a study of graft-versus-host responses after intestinal transplantation. Assay used: immunoSEQ multiplex PCR; TCRdb lists only in-frame clones, some missing. The sample holds about 97,000 clones, over 75% seen once. The input for sequencing was PBMCs, taken about 450 days after intestinal transplant. The receptors were gathered from a human patient who received an intestinal transplant, so some T cells may come from the graft donor.

The genes are TRBV7-2 and TRBJ2-7; TRBD2 might be the D (5 bases). From germline, CDR1 is SGHTA and CDR2 FQGNSA. The CDR3 length is 16 residues. V shed 1 base and J shed 4 bases, with 17 bases lying between them. The CDR3: CASSLGLGGGGYEQYF. CDR3 nucleotides: TGTGCCAGCAGCTTAGGGTTGGGTGGAGGAGGATACGAGCAGTACTTC.

V usage is TRBV7-8 and J usage is TRBJ1-1; TRBD1 matches 8 bases. V was pared by 5 bases and J by 0 bases, with 5 bases of the junction left unmatched. Germline V gene data show CDR1 as SGHVS and CDR2 as FQNEAQ. The CDR3 consists of 15 residues. CDR3 nucleotides: TGTGCCAGCAGCGCCTGGGGACAGGTGAACACTGAAGCTTTCTTT. Amino acid sequence: CASSAWGQVNTEAFF.

This clone has only one observation. This rearrangement joins TRBV6-1 to TRBJ2-7, with D possibly TRBD1 on 6 matching bases. The V and J ends lost 7 bases and 1 base respectively, with 11 bases between them. Germline V gives CDR1 MNHNS, CDR2 SASEGT. The CDR3 extends over 13 amino acids. The CDR3, as DNA: TGTGCCAGCACCCAACAGGGATCCTACGAGCAGTACTTC. This gives the protein CASTQQGSYEQYF.

About this clone: The junction does not match germline at one end; this may be a read error. V and J are TRBV7-7 and TRBJ1-1; 8 bases are shared with TRBD1. The CDR3 spans 13 residues. Germline loops: CDR1 SSHAT, CDR2 FNYEAQ (reference sequence). The CDR3 is CASRGDRGGGAFF. DNA for the CDR3: TGTGCTAGCAGGGGAGACAGGGGCGGGGGGGCTTTCTTT.

CDR3: CASSRAMGAKGNQPQHF. The CDR3 DNA is TGTGCCAGTAGTAGGGCGATGGGGGCGAAGGGCAATCAGCCCCAGCATTTT. The rearrangement uses TRBV19 and TRBJ1-5, with TRBD1 as a possible D gene (6 bases). This CDR3 contains 17 residues. Between the trimmed V and J ends, which lost 4 bases and 2 bases, there was a span of 18 bases. From germline, CDR1 is LNHDA and CDR2 SQIVND (reference sequence). Full variable domain (missing parts from reference TRBV19 and TRBJ1-5): DGGITQSPKYLFRKEGQNVTLSCEQNLNHDAMYWYRQDPGQGLRLIYYSQIVNDFQKGDIAEGYSVSREKKESFPLTVTSAQKNPTAFYLCASSRAMGAKGNQPQHFGDGTRLSIL.

The chain carries TRBV29-1 and TRBJ1-1; tentatively, D is TRBD1 (6 bases). V was shortened by 3 bases and J by 10 bases, with 12 bases between the two germline ends. CDR3 length equals 11 residues. Per the germline V gene, CDR1 is SQVTM and CDR2 is ANQGSEA. CDR3 nucleotide sequence: TGCAGCGTTGACAGTGAAGGGGGAGCTTTCTTT. Its protein is CSVDSEGGAFF.

This clone showed up just a few times. The genes are TRBV19 and TRBJ1-2, with a weak D call TRBD1 (5 bases). V was cut by 4 bases and J by 8 bases, with 17 bases left in between. CDR1 is LNHDA and CDR2 is SQIVND in the germline V gene (reference sequence). The CDR3 runs 14 residues. The CDR3 DNA is TGTGCCAGTAGTAATGGGGCAAGAGGGTACGGCTACACCTTC. It specifies CASSNGARGYGYTF.

This chain links TRBV7-3 with TRBJ2-7; D not resolved. Germline lookup yields CDR1 SGHTA and CDR2 FQGTGA. This CDR3 comprises 12 residues. Trimming pared 5 bases from V and 7 bases from J, leaving 12 bases between. The CDR3 coding sequence is TGTGCCAGCAGCCAACATCAAGCGGAGCAGTACTTC. Translation: CASSQHQAEQYF.

V gene TRBV19 combines with J gene TRBJ1-2; D not certain. The CDR3 extends over 15 amino acids. The germline V gene has CDR1 LNHDA and CDR2 SQIVND (reference sequence). Trimming shortened V by 4 bases and J by 4 bases, and 16 bases separated the two germline ends. The DNA for the CDR3 is TGTGCCAGTAGTACCGCCTCCCCAGCGGTCTATGGCTACACCTTC. Translating it yields CASSTASPAVYGYTF.

The rearrangement links TRBV2 to TRBJ2-7; TRBD1 agrees at 10 bases. Trimming took 8 bases from V and 6 from J; bases not matched to a gene: 13. Germline V gene lookup returns CDR1 SNHLY and CDR2 FYNNEI. The CDR3 spans 15 residues. CDR3 in amino acids: CASAPGTGVHPEQYF. CDR3 nucleotides: TGTGCCAGCGCGCCGGGGACAGGGGTTCATCCCGAGCAGTACTTC.

J is TRBJ1-1 and V is TRBV29-1, with D perhaps matching TRBD1 (5 bases). The germline V and J ends were trimmed by 3 bases and 4 bases, with 9 bases remaining between them. This CDR3 has 12 amino acids. Germline lookup yields CDR1 SQVTM and CDR2 ANQGSEA. The CDR3 bases are TGCAGCGTTGAGGGGACGTCCACTGAAGCTTTCTTT. Protein product: CSVEGTSTEAFF.

The chain recombines TRBV6-5 with TRBJ2-3, with 8 bases fitting TRBD1. The CDR3 contains 12 residues. With V trimmed by 11 bases and J by 6 bases, 7 bases remained unmatched. Germline loops: CDR1 MNHEY, CDR2 SVGAGI. The CDR3 DNA reads as TGTGCCGGCCGACAGGGGACCGATACGCAGTATTTT. Its translation: CAGRQGTDTQYF.

This clone has a single count. CDR3 nucleotides: TGTGCCAGCAGCGCGGGACTCTTCGATGGCTACACCTTC. It translates to CASSAGLFDGYTF. The chain combines TRBV5-6 with TRBJ1-2, with D tentatively TRBD1 (5 bases). From germline, CDR1 is SGHDT and CDR2 YYEEEE. The length of the CDR3 is 13 residues. V was clipped by 4 bases and J by 6 bases, with 13 bases between them. Based on the CDR3 plus reference TRBV5-6 and TRBJ1-2, the full variable domain is DAGVTQSPTHLIKTRGQQVTLRCSPKSGHDTVSWYQQALGQGPQFIFQYYEEEERQRGNFPDRFSGHQFPNYSSELNVNALLLGDSALYLCASSAGLFDGYTFGSGTRLTVV.

The chain carries TRBV7-9 and TRBJ1-1, with D unresolved. V gave up 5 bases and J gave up 6 bases, with 16 bases separating them. Germline V gene data show CDR1 as SEHNR and CDR2 as FQNEAQ (reference sequence). There are 14 residues in the CDR3. CDR3 nucleotides: TGTGCCAGCAGCGGTGGATGGGGTGCCGCTGAAGCTTTCTTT. It is translated as CASSGGWGAAEAFF.

The chain is built from TRBV29-1 and TRBJ2-3, with a weak D call TRBD1 (5 bases). The germline V and J ends were trimmed by 4 bases and 3 bases, with 14 bases remaining between them. This CDR3 comprises 14 residues. Germline V gives CDR1 SQVTM, CDR2 ANQGSEA. The CDR3 reads CSVVRQGSTDTQYF. The DNA of the CDR3 is TGCAGCGTTGTTAGGCAGGGATCGACAGATACGCAGTATTTT.

The rearrangement joins TRBV5-1 to TRBJ1-5; 7 bases are shared with TRBD1. The V segment lost 10 bases and the J segment 8 bases; nucleotides outside the gene matches: 18. The CDR3 is 15 amino acids. Germline-derived CDR1 and CDR2 are SGHRS and YFSETQ. The CDR3 DNA follows: TGCGCCGGCAAAAAAACAGGGGTGTCTCCGGAGCCCCAGCATTTT. Protein sequence: CAGKKTGVSPEPQHF. The whole variable domain, remainder taken from reference TRBV5-1 and TRBJ1-5, is KAGVTQTPRYLIKTRGQQVTLSCSPISGHRSVSWYQQTPGQGLQFLFEYFSETQRNKGNFPGRFSGRQFSNSRSEMNVSTLELGDSALYLCAGKKTGVSPEPQHFGDGTRLSIL.

The rearrangement uses TRBV7-9 and TRBJ1-1; TRBD1 agrees at 7 bases. The CDR3 is 13 residues long. The V gene's germline CDR1 is SEHNR and CDR2 FQNEAQ (reference sequence). V shed 11 bases and J 0 bases; nucleotides not matched to a gene: 6. The CDR3 reads CAGQAALNTEAFF. The CDR3 DNA follows: TGTGCCGGACAGGCCGCATTGAACACTGAAGCTTTCTTT.

The CDR3 sequence is CASSLMGQGTEAFF. As DNA, the CDR3 is TGCGCCAGCAGCTTGATGGGGCAGGGGACTGAAGCTTTCTTT. The chain joins TRBV5-1 to TRBJ1-1, with a tentative D call TRBD1 (6 bases). The CDR3 is 14 residues long. V was pared by 1 base and J by 5 bases, with 12 bases between. Germline CDR1 SGHRS, CDR2 YFSETQ.

This clone showed up just once. CDR3 bases: TGTGCCAGTAGTCCTCTGGGGCTCACCGGGGAGCTGTTTTTT. Translating it yields CASSPLGLTGELFF. The chain uses TRBV19 and TRBJ2-2, with D tentatively TRBD1 (5 bases). The CDR3 spans 14 residues. Trimming stripped 5 bases from V and 4 bases from J, with 11 bases between. CDR1 and CDR2 (germline): LNHDA, SQIVND (reference sequence). The full variable domain, with the rest looked up from reference TRBV19 and TRBJ2-2, is DGGITQSPKYLFRKEGQNVTLSCEQNLNHDAMYWYRQDPGQGLRLIYYSQIVNDFQKGDIAEGYSVSREKKESFPLTVTSAQKNPTAFYLCASSPLGLTGELFFGEGSRLTVL.

The chain employs TRBV4-1 and TRBJ2-1, with a weak D call TRBD2 (5 bases). The CDR3 length is 14 residues. CDR1 is MGHRA and CDR2 is YSYEKL in the germline V gene. V lost 1 base to trimming and J lost 4 bases, with 8 bases between them. CDR3 loop: CASSQGTEYNEQFF. In DNA form, the CDR3 reads TGCGCCAGCAGCCAAGGGACTGAATACAATGAGCAGTTCTTC.

The gene calls are TRBV6-5 and TRBJ2-5, with TRBD1 identical over 7 bases. CDR3 length equals 16 residues. V shed 3 bases and J 4 bases; nucleotides not matched to a gene: 11. Germline lookup yields CDR1 MNHEY and CDR2 SVGAGI. CDR3 residues: CASSYWGEGGLETQYF. CDR3 nucleotides: TGTGCCAGCAGTTATTGGGGAGAAGGGGGCTTAGAGACCCAGTACTTC.

The V call is TRBV7-6, the J call TRBJ1-6, with TRBD1 matching over 7 bases. Germline-derived CDR1 and CDR2 are SGHVS and FNYEAQ. This CDR3 is built from 15 residues. Germline trimming cut 1 base from V and 9 bases from J; bases unmatched to any gene: 6. The CDR3 DNA is TGTGCCAGCAGCTTAGAAGAGGGGGCTGGTTCACCCCTCCACTTT. This codes for CASSLEEGAGSPLHF.

The J gene is TRBJ1-2, the V gene TRBV6-5; the D is unclear. The CDR3 contains 14 residues. The germline V and J ends were trimmed by 6 bases and 8 bases, with 19 bases remaining between them. Germline assignment: CDR1 MNHEY and CDR2 SVGAGI. CDR3 sequence (DNA): TGTGCCAGCAGCCCCTCCGGGCAGCACGGCGGCTACACCTTC. As protein: CASSPSGQHGGYTF.

The gene calls are TRBV7-9 and TRBJ1-1; D ambiguous. Germline V gene data show CDR1 as SEHNR and CDR2 as FQNEAQ (reference sequence). V gave up 6 bases and J gave up 2 bases, with 13 bases separating them. The CDR3 contains 14 residues. The DNA for the CDR3 is TGTGCCAGCAGTCCCGGGAGGCTCAACACTGAAGCTTTCTTT. As protein: CASSPGRLNTEAFF.

V is TRBV7-3 and J is TRBJ2-2; unclear D gene. V shed 0 bases and J shed 3 bases, with 5 bases lying between them. Germline CDR1 and CDR2: SGHTA and FQGTGA. This CDR3 has 14 residues. CDR3 amino acids: CASSLTAHTGELFF. Written as DNA, the CDR3 is TGTGCCAGCAGCTTAACGGCTCACACCGGGGAGCTGTTTTTT.

CDR3 nucleotides: TGCAGCGTTGAAGCGGGCTTCAGGAGCTCCTACAATGAGCAGTTCTTC. The encoded protein is CSVEAGFRSSYNEQFF. This chain uses TRBV29-1 with TRBJ2-1; D is unresolved. CDR1 and CDR2 (germline): SQVTM, ANQGSEA. V gave up 1 base and J gave up 0 bases, with 13 bases separating them. There are 16 residues in the CDR3.

The CDR3 DNA sequence: TGTGCCAGCAGTTTAGAAAGGGGTAGGGACACTGAAGCTTTCTTT. Protein sequence: CASSLERGRDTEAFF. This rearrangement joins TRBV27 to TRBJ1-1; perhaps TRBD1 as D (5 bases). V gave up 2 bases and J gave up 3 bases, with 13 bases separating them. Germline CDR1 is MNHEY and CDR2 is SMNVEV (reference sequence). CDR3 size: 15 residues.